This entry lists 2 T cell receptor beta chains sequenced from one sample in a study of blood T cell repertoires in COVID-19. The data were produced by immunoSEQ multiplex PCR, yet TCRdb's version contains in-frame clones alone and is incomplete. The sample holds about 410,000 clones, just over 85% seen once. Input material: peripheral blood. These receptors all come from a woman in her twenties or thirties with active or convalescent COVID-19.

The rearrangement uses TRBV21-1 and TRBJ2-1; the table calls TRBD2, which could not be checked here. TRBV21-1 is recorded as a pseudogene. This CDR3 has 17 residues. CDR3 residues: CASSKATDSGIGNEQFF. The CDR3 coding sequence is TGTGCCAGCAGCAAAGCTACCGATAGCGGGATTGGTAATGAGCAGTTCTTC.

The chain employs TRBV27 and TRBJ2-3, with 7 nucleotides matching TRBD1. J was trimmed by 2 bases and V by 7 bases; bases with no gene match: 6. Per germline, CDR1 MNHEY and CDR2 SMNVEV (reference sequence). The length of the CDR3 is 14 residues. CDR3 sequence reads: CASTRTGYTDTQYF. The DNA of the CDR3 is TGTGCCAGCACACGGACAGGATACACAGATACGCAGTATTTT.